One and the same sample provided the 28 T cell receptor beta chains below, sequenced in a study of shared clonotypes between healthy human individuals. The assay was immunoSEQ multiplex PCR, and TCRdb's table has in-frame clones only and misses some. The sample holds 2 million to 3 million clones, roughly 93% seen once. The sample comprised naive CD4+ T cells from PBMCs. Subset of the sample: CD45RA+ positively selected. The receptor set was obtained from a man between 18 and 29 years old in good health. Some clones in this sample may be carry-over from other donors' samples.

The gene calls are TRBV7-3 and TRBJ2-7; 7 bases agree with TRBD1. The V segment lost 0 bases and the J segment 2 bases; nucleotides outside the gene matches: 7. CDR1 is SGHTA, CDR2 FQGTGA, per germline. The CDR3 extends over 16 amino acids. For the CDR3, the DNA is TGTGCCAGCAGCTTAACCGCAGGGGGTTCGACCTACGAGCAGTACTTC. Its protein is CASSLTAGGSTYEQYF.

The rearrangement links TRBV5-4 to TRBJ1-1; D remains ambiguous. The CDR3 is 13 residues long. The ends were cut back, 1 base at V and 2 bases at J, with 6 bases in the middle. CDR1 SGHNT and CDR2 YYREEE come from the germline V gene (reference sequence). CDR3 residues: CASSLSDNTEAFF. The CDR3 nucleotides are TGTGCCAGCAGCTTGTCGGACAACACTGAAGCTTTCTTT.

The rearrangement joins TRBV10-3 to TRBJ2-2; 10 nucleotides line up with TRBD1. The length of the CDR3 is 16 residues. Germline assignment: CDR1 ENHRY and CDR2 SYGVKD. The V and J ends lost 3 bases and 7 bases, in that order; junction bases with no gene match: 8. The CDR3 nucleotides read TGTGCCATCAGTGACCCGGGACAGGGGAACTTCGGGGAGCTGTTTTTT. Translated, it gives CAISDPGQGNFGELFF.

Note on this clone: The same CDR3 arises from other DNA sequences in this sample as well. The chain links TRBV10-3 to TRBJ2-3, with D possibly matching TRBD2 (6 bases). This CDR3 has 15 residues. The germline V gene encodes CDR1 ENHRY and CDR2 SYGVKD. The V end was cut by 0 bases, the J end by 3 bases, with 10 bases between. The CDR3 sequence is CAISESRGGTDTQYF. CDR3 DNA sequence: TGTGCCATCAGTGAGTCGAGGGGAGGAACAGATACGCAGTATTTT.

The V gene is TRBV28, the J gene TRBJ1-1, with D possibly being TRBD1 (6 bases). The CDR3 consists of 15 residues. Looked up from germline, CDR1 is MDHEN and CDR2 is SYDVKM. V was clipped by 2 bases and J by 3 bases, with 13 bases between them. In DNA, the CDR3 is TGTGCCAGCAGTTTAAACCTAGACAGGTACACTGAAGCTTTCTTT. Protein product: CASSLNLDRYTEAFF.

The CDR3 loop is CASSGTGPNQPQHF. The CDR3 DNA follows: TGTGCCAGCAGCGGGACAGGTCCCAATCAGCCCCAGCATTTT. V usage is TRBV2 and J usage is TRBJ1-5; 8 bases agree with TRBD1. Trimming took 6 bases from V and 3 from J; bases not matched to a gene: 4. CDR1 is SNHLY and CDR2 is FYNNEI in the germline V gene. This CDR3 comprises 14 residues.

The chain employs TRBV2 and TRBJ1-4; possibly TRBD1 for D (5 bases). Germline V gene lookup returns CDR1 SNHLY and CDR2 FYNNEI. The CDR3 is 14 residues long. V shed 6 bases and J shed 7 bases, with 15 bases lying between them. The CDR3 loop reads CASRGGVVGEKLFF. In nucleotides, the CDR3 is TGTGCCAGCAGGGGAGGGGTGGTTGGTGAAAAACTGTTTTTT.

This chain connects TRBV10-3 to TRBJ1-1; D gene unclear. Germline lookup yields CDR1 ENHRY and CDR2 SYGVKD. With 6 bases removed from V and 1 base from J, the gap between germline ends came to 6 bases. This CDR3 is 12 amino acids long. The CDR3 DNA follows: TGTGCCATCAGCCGACAGAACACTGAAGCTTTCTTT. Its protein is CAISRQNTEAFF.

This clone showed up just once. The CDR3 carries no conserved terminal phenylalanine or tryptophan, so it likely arises from a read error. Because the CDR3's place on the DNA is in doubt, the DNA is left out and the CDR3 is given as listed by TCRdb. The V call is TRBV6-1, the J call TRBJ1-3; no DNA check was done on the table's D call, TRBD1. Germline values: CDR1 MNHNS, CDR2 SASEGT. The CDR3 sequence runs 8 residues, both termini included. CDR3 residues: CARKNRAA.

This sequence joins TRBV29-1 and TRBJ1-2; TRBD1 aligns across 10 bases. V shed 8 bases and J 3 bases; nucleotides not matched to a gene: 9. This CDR3 is built from 14 residues. Germline CDR1 SQVTM, CDR2 ANQGSEA. The chain's CDR3 is CSTRQGAGDYGYTF. The CDR3 region has the DNA TGCAGCACAAGACAGGGGGCAGGGGACTATGGCTACACCTTC.

The chain joins TRBV4-2 to TRBJ2-5; D gene uncertain. The end of the DNA aligns better with TRBJ2-7, so the J call may be wrong. This CDR3 is built from 13 residues. CDR1 and CDR2 (germline): LGHNA, YNFKEQ. The CDR3 region has the DNA TGTGCCAGCAGGGGCGGAGCCTCCTACGAGCAGTACTTC. Translating it yields CASRGGASYEQYF.

A remark on this clone: This CDR3 is also generated by other DNA sequences in the sample. This chain uses TRBV28 with TRBJ2-6; D might be TRBD2 (5 bases). CDR1 and CDR2 (germline): MDHEN, SYDVKM. V dropped 4 bases and J dropped 0 bases, with 7 bases sitting between them. CDR3 length: 15 residues. The CDR3 bases are TGTGCCAGCAGTTCCGGAGGCTCTGGGGCCAACGTCCTGACTTTC. Translated, it gives CASSSGGSGANVLTF.

The rearrangement uses TRBV9 and TRBJ1-2; no reliable D call. The V end lost 4 bases, the J end lost 1 base, and 5 bases lay between the germline ends. The CDR3 has 12 residues. Looked up from germline, CDR1 is SGDLS and CDR2 is YYNGEE. CDR3: CASSLDNYGYTF. The DNA of the CDR3 is TGTGCCAGCAGCCTAGATAACTATGGCTACACCTTC.

The chain carries TRBV23-1 and TRBJ2-1; the D call may be TRBD1 or TRBD2 (5 bases each). TRBV23-1 is an ORF for which the function is uncertain. The V and J ends lost 7 bases and 5 bases respectively, with 15 bases between them. CDR3 length: 14 amino acids. Here the CDR3 DNA reads TGCGCCAGCATTTACGGAGGCAGGGACAATGAGCAGTTCTTC. It translates to CASIYGGRDNEQFF.

This clone came up a few times. The J gene is TRBJ1-2, the V gene TRBV4-2; 9 nucleotides agree with TRBD1. J lost 6 bases, V lost 4 bases, and 6 bases had no gene match. The CDR3 runs to 14 residues. The germline V gene encodes CDR1 LGHNA and CDR2 YNFKEQ. The CDR3 bases are TGTGCCAGCAGCCCACGACAGGGGGGGGATGGCTACACCTTC. Translation gives CASSPRQGGDGYTF.

The chain joins TRBV29-1 to TRBJ2-7, with TRBD1 as a possible D gene (5 bases). The CDR3 contains 13 residues. Per the germline V gene, CDR1 is SQVTM and CDR2 is ANQGSEA. With 2 bases removed from V and 2 bases from J, the gap between germline ends came to 10 bases. CDR3 sequence: CSVEKAGPYEQYF. The CDR3, as DNA: TGCAGCGTTGAAAAGGCAGGGCCCTACGAGCAGTACTTC.

The genes are TRBV30 and TRBJ2-7; TRBD2 agrees at 9 bases. The CDR3 covers 15 residues. With 0 bases clipped from V and 1 base from J, the junction kept 4 bases outside the gene matches. Germline CDR1 is GTSNPN and CDR2 is SVGIG (reference sequence). The CDR3 bases are TGTGCCTGGAGTGTACGCGGGAGGGAATCCTACGAGCAGTACTTC. Encoded protein: CAWSVRGRESYEQYF.

This chain uses TRBV6-4 with TRBJ2-1; D gene uncertain. Germline-derived CDR1 and CDR2 are MRHNA and SNTAGT. Trimming cost V 6 bases and J 6 bases, with 12 bases left between them. The CDR3 consists of 13 residues. CDR3 loop: CASSRMPGNEQFF. As DNA, the CDR3 is TGTGCCAGCAGCAGGATGCCGGGCAATGAGCAGTTCTTC.

The chain is built from TRBV6-1 and TRBJ2-4; TRBD1 matches 7 bases. Germline CDR1 is MNHNS and CDR2 is SASEGT. Trimming removed 5 bases from V and 6 bases from J; junction bases left unmatched: 7. The length of the CDR3 is 14 residues. The CDR3 region is CASSSMRGRNIQYF. CDR3 DNA sequence: TGTGCCAGCAGTTCGATGAGGGGGCGAAACATTCAGTACTTC.

V usage is TRBV6-5 and J usage is TRBJ2-1; D is uncertain. The V end lost 6 bases, the J end lost 5 bases, and 8 bases lay between the germline ends. The length of the CDR3 is 12 residues. Germline-derived CDR1 and CDR2 are MNHEY and SVGAGI. The CDR3 nucleotides are TGTGCCAGCAGGCTACCGAACAATGAGCAGTTCTTC. Translation: CASRLPNNEQFF.

CDR3 residues: CASNLQGLGTDTQYF. CDR3 in DNA: TGCGCCAGCAACCTACAGGGTCTCGGCACAGATACGCAGTATTTT. The gene calls are TRBV5-1 and TRBJ2-3, with a weak D call TRBD1 (6 bases). Trimming pared 6 bases from V and 1 base from J, leaving 15 bases between. CDR1 and CDR2 (germline): SGHRS, YFSETQ. The CDR3 is 15 amino acids.

The gene calls are TRBV28 and TRBJ2-7, with TRBD2 identical over 8 bases. The germline gives CDR1 MDHEN, CDR2 SYDVKM. The CDR3 totals 16 residues. With 5 bases clipped from V and 0 bases from J, the junction kept 9 bases outside the gene matches. Here the CDR3 reads CASSEGTGTSSYEQYF. CDR3 DNA: TGTGCCAGCAGTGAGGGTACCGGGACTAGCTCCTACGAGCAGTACTTC.

Remarks on this clone: At the DNA level, this CDR3 is encoded by other sequences in the same sample as well. The chain employs TRBV7-2 and TRBJ2-5; 7 positions agree with TRBD2. Germline-derived CDR1 and CDR2 are SGHTA and FQGNSA. J lost 1 base, V lost 5 bases, and 1 base had no gene match. The CDR3 extends over 13 amino acids. The CDR3 DNA is TGTGCCAGCAGCCCGGGGGGCCAAGAGACCCAGTACTTC. Its translation: CASSPGGQETQYF.

V usage is TRBV30 and J usage is TRBJ2-2, with D unresolved. Germline CDR1 GTSNPN, CDR2 SVGIG (reference sequence). Trimming removed 0 bases at V and 4 bases at J, with 6 bases between. The CDR3 is 13 residues long. This CDR3 is CAWSVGITGELFF. The CDR3, as DNA: TGTGCCTGGAGTGTGGGCATCACCGGGGAGCTGTTTTTT.

This clone was observed a few times. This chain connects TRBV29-1 to TRBJ1-1; D uncertain. Germline CDR1 SQVTM, CDR2 ANQGSEA. The CDR3 extends over 12 amino acids. V was shortened by 2 bases and J by 6 bases, with 10 bases between the two germline ends. The chain's CDR3 is CSVELQFAEAFF. CDR3 DNA: TGCAGCGTTGAACTACAGTTCGCTGAAGCTTTCTTT.

This chain links TRBV4-1 with TRBJ1-5; D is unresolved. Germline CDR1 reads MGHRA; CDR2 reads YSYEKL. V gave up 0 bases and J gave up 1 base, with 4 bases separating them. The CDR3 totals 14 residues. Written as DNA, the CDR3 is TGCGCCAGCAGCCAAGACAGAAGCAATCAGCCCCAGCATTTT. Translated, it gives CASSQDRSNQPQHF.

The rearrangement joins TRBV6-5 to TRBJ1-1; the D is unclear. In germline, CDR1 is MNHEY, CDR2 SVGAGI. V was trimmed by 6 bases and J by 0 bases, leaving 14 bases between them. The CDR3 spans 15 residues. The DNA of the CDR3 is TGTGCCAGCAGCCGCCTGACGATCATGAACACTGAAGCTTTCTTT. This codes for CASSRLTIMNTEAFF.

The chain combines TRBV28 with TRBJ1-5; D uncertain. This CDR3 spans 15 amino acids. Deletions cut 2 bases from V and 2 bases from J, with 10 bases between. Germline V gives CDR1 MDHEN, CDR2 SYDVKM. The CDR3 is CASSLGSRGNQPQHF. In DNA, the CDR3 is TGTGCCAGCAGTTTAGGGTCAAGGGGCAATCAGCCCCAGCATTTT.